This T cell receptor (beta chain) was recorded in a study of radiotherapy plus CTLA-4 blockade in lung cancer. Study-wide background: Disease control was seen in approximately 30% of patients, objective responses in more than 15%.

Repertoires were generated with immunoSEQ multiplex PCR, while TCRdb's copy carries only in-frame clones and drops some. The profile covers approximately 50,000 clones, with 75% to 90% appearing a single time and roughly 17% taken by the ten largest. This clone has only a few counts. Germline V gene data show CDR1 as SEHNR and CDR2 as FQNEAQ (reference sequence). The length of the CDR3 is 13 residues. Trimming took 1 base from V and 4 from J, leaving 8 bases between them. The genes are TRBV7-9 and TRBJ2-7; D remains ambiguous. The sequencing here drew on peripheral blood, taken from a patient treated with radiotherapy plus ipilimumab. The origin of this receptor is a human donor with non-small cell lung cancer that progressed on radiotherapy plus ipilimumab. Some clones in this sample may be carry-over from other donors' samples. The CDR3 sequence: CASSLDPFYEQYF. The CDR3 DNA sequence: TGTGCCAGCAGCTTAGATCCCTTTTACGAGCAGTACTTC.